Presented here are 2 T cell receptor beta chains from one specimen sequenced in a study of T cell responses to AZD1222 COVID-19 vaccine. Data came from immunoSEQ multiplex PCR; TCRdb stores just in-frame clones and leaves some out. This table has 60,000 to 75,000 clones, approximately 80% appearing once. The source material was peripheral blood, sampled on day 0 of AZD1222 vaccination. Receptor source: an adult in good health.

This chain uses TRBV25-1 with TRBJ2-2, with 9 bases identical to TRBD2. The ends lost 4 bases at V and 8 bases at J; junction bases unmatched: 5. The CDR3 loop spans 14 amino acids. CDR1 is MGHDK, CDR2 SYGVNS, per germline. The CDR3 nucleotides are TGTGCCAGCAGTGTCTTAGCGGGAGTAGGGGAGCTGTTTTTT. Translated, it gives CASSVLAGVGELFF.

The chain has TRBV5-8 and TRBJ1-4; no reliable D call. V lost 4 bases and J lost 4, with 11 bases in between. CDR1 SGHTS and CDR2 YDEGEE come from the germline V gene. The CDR3 consists of 14 residues. The CDR3 nucleotides are TGTGCCAGCAGCCGCGGGCTGGTTAATGAAAAACTGTTTTTT. Translation: CASSRGLVNEKLFF.